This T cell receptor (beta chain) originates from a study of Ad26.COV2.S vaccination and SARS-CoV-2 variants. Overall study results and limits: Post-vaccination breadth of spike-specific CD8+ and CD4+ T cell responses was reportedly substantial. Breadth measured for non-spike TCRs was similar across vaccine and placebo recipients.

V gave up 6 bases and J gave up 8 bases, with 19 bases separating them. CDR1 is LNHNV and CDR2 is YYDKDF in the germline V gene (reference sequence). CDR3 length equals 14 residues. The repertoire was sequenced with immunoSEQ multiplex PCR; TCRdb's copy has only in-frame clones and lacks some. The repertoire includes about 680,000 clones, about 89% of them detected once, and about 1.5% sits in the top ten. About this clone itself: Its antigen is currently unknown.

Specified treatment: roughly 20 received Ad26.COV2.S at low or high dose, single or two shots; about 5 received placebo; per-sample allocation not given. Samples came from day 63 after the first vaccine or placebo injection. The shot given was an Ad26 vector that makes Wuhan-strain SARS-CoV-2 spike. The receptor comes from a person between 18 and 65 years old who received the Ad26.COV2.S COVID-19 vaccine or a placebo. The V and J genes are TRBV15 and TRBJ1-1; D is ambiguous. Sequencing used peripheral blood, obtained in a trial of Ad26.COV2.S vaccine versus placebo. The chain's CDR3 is CATRATVGASEAFF. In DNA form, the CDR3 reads TGTGCCACCAGGGCCACAGTGGGCGCGAGCGAAGCTTTCTTT.